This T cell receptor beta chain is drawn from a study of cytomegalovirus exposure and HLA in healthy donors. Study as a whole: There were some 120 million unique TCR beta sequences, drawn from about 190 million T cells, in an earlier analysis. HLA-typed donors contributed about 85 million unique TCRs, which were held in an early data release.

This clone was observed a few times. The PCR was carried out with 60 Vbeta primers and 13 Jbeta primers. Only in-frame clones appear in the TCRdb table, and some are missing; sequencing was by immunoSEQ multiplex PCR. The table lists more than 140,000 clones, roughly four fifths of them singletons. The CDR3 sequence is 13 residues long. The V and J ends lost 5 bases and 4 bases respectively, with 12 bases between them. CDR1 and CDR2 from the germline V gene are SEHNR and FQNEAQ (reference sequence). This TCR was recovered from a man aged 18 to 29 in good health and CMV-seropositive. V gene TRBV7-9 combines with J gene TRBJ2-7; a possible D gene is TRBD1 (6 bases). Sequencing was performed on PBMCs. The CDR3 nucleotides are TGTGCCAGCAGCCTACGACAGGATTACGAGCAGTACTTC. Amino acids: CASSLRQDYEQYF.